The 15 T cell receptor beta chains given below trace back to one sample, sequenced in a study of blood T cell repertoires in COVID-19 (dated by TCRdb to about 2020). Preparation of the library involved the immunoSEQ multiplex PCR assay. This is the immuneACCESS table as TCRdb keeps it, with only in-frame sequences that have V and J called. A part of the clones is gone; compared with another copy, unresolved V genes explain less than half, and the rest is unexplained. The sample contains 200,000 or so clones, more than 80% of them found a single time. The ten largest clonotypes hold approximately 3.5% of the sample. What was sequenced was PBMCs or T cells enriched from blood (not recorded which). These receptors all stem from a woman aged 18-29 years in a cohort exposed to, infected with or recovered from COVID-19 (not recorded which).

V gene TRBV5-4 combines with J gene TRBJ1-5; TRBD1 might be the D (6 bases). The CDR3 length is 15 residues. V was pared by 4 bases and J by 1 base, with 12 bases between. Germline loops: CDR1 SGHNT, CDR2 YYREEE (reference sequence). The CDR3 coding sequence is TGTGCCAGCAGCCAGGGGCCCCTGAGCAATCAGCCCCAGCATTTT. Protein: CASSQGPLSNQPQHF.

This chain links TRBV5-4 with TRBJ2-7, with 8 bases matching TRBD1. The ends lost 2 bases at V and 5 bases at J; junction bases unmatched: 6. The CDR3 totals 14 residues. In germline, CDR1 is SGHNT, CDR2 YYREEE (reference sequence). CDR3 in DNA: TGTGCCAGCAGCTTCGGAGGACAGGGAGACGAGCAGTACTTC. This translates into CASSFGGQGDEQYF. Using reference TRBV5-4 and TRBJ2-7 for the parts outside the CDR3, the full variable domain is ETGVTQSPTHLIKTRGQQVTLRCSSQSGHNTVSWYQQALGQGPQFIFQYYREEENGRGNFPPRFSGLQFPNYSSELNVNALELDDSALYLCASSFGGQGDEQYFGPGTRLTVT.

This sequence joins TRBV25-1 and TRBJ2-1; 7 bases agree with TRBD1. With V trimmed by 4 bases and J by 7 bases, 16 bases remained unmatched. Per the germline V gene, CDR1 is MGHDK and CDR2 is SYGVNS. This CDR3 has 17 residues. CDR3 sequence reads: CASSADRNHLYENEQFF. CDR3 bases: TGTGCCAGCAGTGCGGACAGGAACCACCTTTATGAGAATGAGCAGTTCTTC.

CDR3 loop: CATSRERGYGYTF. The CDR3 bases are TGTGCCACCAGCAGAGAACGGGGTTATGGCTACACCTTC. The chain recombines TRBV15 with TRBJ1-2; no reliable D call. This CDR3 is built from 13 residues. Trimming left V 0 bases short and J 5 bases short, with 7 bases between. Germline CDR1 LNHNV, CDR2 YYDKDF (reference sequence).

The CDR3 DNA reads TGTGCCAGCAGCCCCGTGACAGGGGAGGGTGGAGGCTACACCTTC. Protein product: CASSPVTGEGGGYTF. The chain uses TRBV11-2 and TRBJ1-2; the match to TRBD1 covers 8 bases. This CDR3 region has 15 residues. From germline, CDR1 is SGHAT and CDR2 FQNNGV. The V segment lost 5 bases and the J segment 8 bases; nucleotides outside the gene matches: 13.

The chain is built from TRBV6-5 and TRBJ1-1; possible D gene TRBD1, 5 bases. Trimming took off 2 bases at V and 6 bases at J, with 13 bases between the two ends. This CDR3 region has 14 residues. Germline V gene sequence: CDR1 MNHEY, CDR2 SVGAGI. The CDR3 reads CASSYGRGDPEAFF. The CDR3, as DNA: TGTGCCAGCAGTTACGGACGGGGGGACCCTGAAGCTTTCTTT.

This chain uses TRBV11-2 with TRBJ1-6; the D is unclear. CDR1 SGHAT and CDR2 FQNNGV come from the germline V gene. Trimming shortened V by 1 base and J by 9 bases, and 13 bases separated the two germline ends. The CDR3 sequence is 15 residues long. The CDR3 DNA follows: TGTGCCAGCAGCTTAGTTCCTATGGGCCCTTCACCCCTCCACTTT. It yields the protein CASSLVPMGPSPLHF.

V usage is TRBV6-5 and J usage is TRBJ2-3; 7 nucleotides line up with TRBD2. The CDR3 has 14 amino acids. Germline CDR1 and CDR2: MNHEY and SVGAGI. The V and J ends lost 2 bases and 6 bases, in that order; junction bases with no gene match: 5. CDR3 nucleotides: TGTGCCAGCAGTTACCCCACAGCGGGGGATACGCAGTATTTT. Encoded protein: CASSYPTAGDTQYF.

The gene calls are TRBV5-1 and TRBJ2-3; D is undetermined. Looked up from germline, CDR1 is SGHRS and CDR2 is YFSETQ. The CDR3 contains 13 residues. Trimming removed 1 base from V and 2 bases from J, with 5 bases in between. Here the CDR3 reads CASSLFYTDTQYF. CDR3 in DNA: TGCGCCAGCAGCTTGTTCTACACAGATACGCAGTATTTT.

This sequence joins TRBV28 and TRBJ2-5, with 9 bases aligning to TRBD1. CDR3 length equals 14 residues. V trimming: 7 bases; J trimming: 5 bases; junction bases outside the gene matches: 8. Germline loops: CDR1 MDHEN, CDR2 SYDVKM. CDR3 sequence: CASKRTGAQETQYF. In DNA form, the CDR3 reads TGTGCCAGCAAAAGGACAGGGGCGCAGGAGACCCAGTACTTC.

V is TRBV5-1 and J is TRBJ1-1; D gene ambiguous. The CDR3 consists of 15 residues. Germline V gives CDR1 SGHRS, CDR2 YFSETQ. Trimming pared 4 bases from V and 4 bases from J, leaving 17 bases between. The DNA for the CDR3 is TGCGCCAGCAGCACAATAGGTGATAGAGGCACTGAAGCTTTCTTT. It is translated as CASSTIGDRGTEAFF.

The chain combines TRBV11-2 with TRBJ2-3; 12 bases align to TRBD2. The germline CDR1 and CDR2 sequences are SGHAT and FQNNGV. This CDR3 is 18 amino acids long. J lost 4 bases, V lost 0 bases, and 8 bases had no gene match. The CDR3 bases are TGTGCCAGCAGCTTAGAGAGACTAGCGGGAGAGGTCGCAGATACGCAGTATTTT. Encoded protein: CASSLERLAGEVADTQYF.

This clone was counted only a few times. The chain is built from TRBV19 and TRBJ2-1, with TRBD2 matching 7 bases. This CDR3 comprises 17 residues. Germline CDR1 reads LNHDA; CDR2 reads SQIVND (reference sequence). With V trimmed by 3 bases and J by 0 bases, 8 bases remained unmatched. CDR3 sequence: CASSIVGGDPSYNEQFF. Here the CDR3 DNA reads TGTGCCAGTAGTATTGTGGGAGGGGACCCCTCCTACAATGAGCAGTTCTTC. Combining the CDR3 with reference TRBV19 and TRBJ2-1 gives the whole variable domain DGGITQSPKYLFRKEGQNVTLSCEQNLNHDAMYWYRQDPGQGLRLIYYSQIVNDFQKGDIAEGYSVSREKKESFPLTVTSAQKNPTAFYLCASSIVGGDPSYNEQFFGPGTRLTVL.

The V and J genes are TRBV4-1 and TRBJ2-2, with 12 bases fitting TRBD2. CDR1 MGHRA and CDR2 YSYEKL come from the germline V gene. With V trimmed by 6 bases and J by 3 bases, 2 bases remained unmatched. CDR3 length: 15 amino acids. CDR3 coding DNA: TGCGCCAGCAGGCGGACTAGCGGGGACACCGGGGAGCTGTTTTTT. It yields the protein CASRRTSGDTGELFF.

The chain is built from TRBV19 and TRBJ1-5; perhaps TRBD1 as D (6 bases). Trimming pared 0 bases from V and 9 bases from J, leaving 9 bases between. Germline V gives CDR1 LNHDA, CDR2 SQIVND (reference sequence). The CDR3 has 13 amino acids. CDR3 amino acids: CASSIDPTGPQHF. CDR3 coding DNA: TGTGCCAGTAGTATAGATCCGACAGGGCCCCAGCATTTT.